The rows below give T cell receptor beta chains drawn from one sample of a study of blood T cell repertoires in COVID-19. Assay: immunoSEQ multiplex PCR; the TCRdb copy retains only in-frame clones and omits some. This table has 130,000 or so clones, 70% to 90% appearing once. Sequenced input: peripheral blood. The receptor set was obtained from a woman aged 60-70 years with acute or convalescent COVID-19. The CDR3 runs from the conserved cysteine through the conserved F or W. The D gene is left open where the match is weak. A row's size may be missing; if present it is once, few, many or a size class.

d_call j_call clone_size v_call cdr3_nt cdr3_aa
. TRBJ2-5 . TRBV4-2 TGTGCCAGCAGCGGAGTAGCGTGGGAGACCCAGTACTTC CASSGVAWETQYF
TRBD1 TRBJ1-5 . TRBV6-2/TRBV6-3 TGTGCCAGCAGTCGACAGGGGGGCAATCAGCCCCAGCATTTT CASSRQGGNQPQHF
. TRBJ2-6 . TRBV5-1 TGCGCCAGCGGGCAGGGGTCTGGGGCCAACGTCCTGACTTTC CASGQGSGANVLTF
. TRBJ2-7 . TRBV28 TGTGCCAGCAGTTCTCCCGCGGGGAAAGGGTACGAGCAGTACTTC CASSSPAGKGYEQYF
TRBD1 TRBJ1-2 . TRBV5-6 TGTGCCAGCAGCTCCGGACAGGGCCGCTACACCTTC CASSSGQGRYTF
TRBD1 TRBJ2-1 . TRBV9 TGTGCCAGCAGTGGGACAGGGGGTCACAATGAGCAGTTCTTC CASSGTGGHNEQFF
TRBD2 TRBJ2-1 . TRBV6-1 TGTGCCAGCAGTGAAGCACTAGCGGGCACCTCCTACAATGAGCAGTTCTTC CASSEALAGTSYNEQFF
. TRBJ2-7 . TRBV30 TGTGCCTGGAGCGCCTTCGGACAAGGCGAGCAGTACTTC CAWSAFGQGEQYF
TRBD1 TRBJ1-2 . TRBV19 TGTGCCAGTAGTATCGACAGGGAATATGGCTACACCTTC CASSIDREYGYTF
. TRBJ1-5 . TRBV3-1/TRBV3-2 TGTGCCAGCAGCCAAGGCGGCGGCAACAATCAGCCCCAGCATTTT CASSQGGGNNQPQHF
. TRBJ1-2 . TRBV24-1 TGTGCCACCAGTGATTACTCTTCTTCCGGGGGCTACACCTTC CATSDYSSSGGYTF
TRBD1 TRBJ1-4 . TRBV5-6 TGTGCCAGCAGCCCGCGCCGGGACAGGGGGCTCACTAATGAAAAACTGTTTTTT CASSPRRDRGLTNEKLFF
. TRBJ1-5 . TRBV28 TGTGCCAGCTATAGAGGGAACAATCAGCCCCAGCATTTT CASYRGNNQPQHF
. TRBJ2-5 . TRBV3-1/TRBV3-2 TGTGCCAGCAGCCCAGGGGAGACCCAGTACTTC CASSPGETQYF
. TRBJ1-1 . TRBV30 TGTGCCTGGAGTGAGGGACTGGCGAACACTGAAGCTTTCTTT CAWSEGLANTEAFF
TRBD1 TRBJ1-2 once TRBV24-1 TGTGCCACCAGTGCCGGGACAGGGGGCGATGGCTACACCTTC CATSAGTGGDGYTF
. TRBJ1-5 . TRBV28 TGTGCCAGCAGTTTATACACGGGTTTTCAGCCCCAGCATTTT CASSLYTGFQPQHF
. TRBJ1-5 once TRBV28 TGTGCCAGCAGTATGGGCTACTTTCGGAGCAATCAGCCCCAGCATTTT CASSMGYFRSNQPQHF
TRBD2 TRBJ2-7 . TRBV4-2 TGTGCCAGCAGCCAAGTATCCGGGACTAGCGGGGGGGGAACTTCCTACGAGCAGTACTTC CASSQVSGTSGGGTSYEQYF
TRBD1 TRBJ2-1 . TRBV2 TGTGCCAGCACGGGACAGGAAGCCTACAATGAGCAGTTCTTC CASTGQEAYNEQFF
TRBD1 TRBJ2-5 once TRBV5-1 TGCGCCAGCAGCGGAACCGGGACAGAAGAGACCCAGTACTTC CASSGTGTEETQYF
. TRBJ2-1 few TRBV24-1 TGTGCCACCAGTGATTTAGAGGGAGCATCTTACAATGAGCAGTTCTTC CATSDLEGASYNEQFF
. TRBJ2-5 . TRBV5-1 TGCGCCAGCAGCTTGGGAGGAGTTCGAGAGACCCAGTACTTC CASSLGGVRETQYF
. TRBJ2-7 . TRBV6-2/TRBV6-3 TGTGCCAGCAGTTACGCGGGGTTCTCCTACGAGCAGTACTTC CASSYAGFSYEQYF
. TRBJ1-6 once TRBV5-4 TGTGCCAGCAGCTCCATGGGGGGGGGTAACAATTCACCCCTCCACTTT CASSSMGGGNNSPLHF
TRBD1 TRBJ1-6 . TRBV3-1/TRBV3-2 TGTGCCAGCAGCCACATCGACAGGGGGCGTTATTCACCCCTCCACTTT CASSHIDRGRYSPLHF
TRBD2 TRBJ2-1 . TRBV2 TGTGCCAGCAGCCGCCAACCGGTTAGCGGGGGGGCGGATGAGCAGTTCTTC CASSRQPVSGGADEQFF
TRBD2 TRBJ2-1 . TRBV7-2 TGTGCCAGCAGCGATAGCGGGGGGGCCTACAATGAGCAGTTCTTC CASSDSGGAYNEQFF
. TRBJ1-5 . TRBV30 TGTGCCTGGAGCGGGGATAGCAATCAGCCCCAGCATTTT CAWSGDSNQPQHF
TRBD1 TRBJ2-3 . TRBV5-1 TGCGCCAGCAGCTTAAGGGACAGCCACACAGATACGCAGTATTTT CASSLRDSHTDTQYF
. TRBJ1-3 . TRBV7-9 TGTGCCAGCAGCTATAAGGGAGGGCGTCGGTCTGGAAACACCATATATTTT CASSYKGGRRSGNTIYF
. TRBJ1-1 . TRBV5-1 TGCGCCAGCAGCTTAGGAGGGACGACGAACACTGAAGCTTTCTTT CASSLGGTTNTEAFF
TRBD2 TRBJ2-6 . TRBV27 TGTGCCAGCAGTTTGGGGACTAGCGGAGATGTCTCTGGGGCCAACGTCCTGACTTTC CASSLGTSGDVSGANVLTF
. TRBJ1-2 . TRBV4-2 TGTGCCAGCAGCCAAGATCAGGGTCCCTCCTATGGCTACACCTTC CASSQDQGPSYGYTF
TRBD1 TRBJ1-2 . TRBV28 TGTGCCAGCAGTAACCCGGGACAGGGGTATGGCTACACCTTC CASSNPGQGYGYTF
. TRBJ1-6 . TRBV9 TGTGCCAGCACCGCTAGCGGTCCAAATTCACCCCTCCACTTT CASTASGPNSPLHF
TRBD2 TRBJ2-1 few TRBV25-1 TGTGCCAGCAGTAGGTCTAGCGGGGGTTTCCTAAATGAGCAGTTCTTC CASSRSSGGFLNEQFF
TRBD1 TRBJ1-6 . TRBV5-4 TGTGCCAGCAGCTTAGACAGGGGTGGGACCATTTCACCCCTCCACTTT CASSLDRGGTISPLHF
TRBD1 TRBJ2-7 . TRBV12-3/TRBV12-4 TGTGCCAGCAGTGGGACAGAGAGCTACGAGCAGTACTTC CASSGTESYEQYF
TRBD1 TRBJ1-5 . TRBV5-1 TGCGCCAGCAGCGTAGGACAGGCTGGGAGCAATCAGCCCCAGCATTTT CASSVGQAGSNQPQHF
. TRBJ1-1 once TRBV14 TGTGCCAGCAGCCGAAGTGGCAGGGCTGAAGCTTTCTTT CASSRSGRAEAFF
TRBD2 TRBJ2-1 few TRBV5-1 TGCGCCAGCAGCTCAGGGACTAGCGGCCTTTACAATGAGCAGTTCTTC CASSSGTSGLYNEQFF
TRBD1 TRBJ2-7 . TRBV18 TGTGCCAGCTCACTCCGGCAGGGGGACGAGCAGTACTTC CASSLRQGDEQYF
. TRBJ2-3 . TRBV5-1 TGCGCCAGCAGCTTTTCAGTTAGCACAGATACGCAGTATTTT CASSFSVSTDTQYF
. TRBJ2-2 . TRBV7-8 TGTGCCAGCAGCTTACCCCTAGGGGAGCTGTTTTTT CASSLPLGELFF
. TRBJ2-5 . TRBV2 TGTGCCAGCAGACAGGGAAAAGAGACCCAGTACTTC CASRQGKETQYF
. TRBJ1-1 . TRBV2 TGTGCCAGCAGTGTCAAGACACGCACTGAAGCTTTCTTT CASSVKTRTEAFF
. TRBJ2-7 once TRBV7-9 TGTGCCAGCACCTACCTTGACGGGGGACCCTACGAGCAGTACTTC CASTYLDGGPYEQYF
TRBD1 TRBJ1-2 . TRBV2 TGTGCCAGCAGTGTGGGGACAGGACCTGGCTACACCTTC CASSVGTGPGYTF
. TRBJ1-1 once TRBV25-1 TGTGCCAGCAGTATATCACTTTTCGGGGTCGGGGCTTTCTTT CASSISLFGVGAFF
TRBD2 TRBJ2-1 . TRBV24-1 TGTGCCACCAGTGGGACCTCTGCGGGGGGACACAATGAGCAGTTCTTC CATSGTSAGGHNEQFF
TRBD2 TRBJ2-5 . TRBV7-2 TGTGCCAGCAGCTTAGCGGGGGGGTGGGAGACCCAGTACTTC CASSLAGGWETQYF
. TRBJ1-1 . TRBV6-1 TGTGCCAGCAGTGAATCCAGGGGTGTCAAGGCTTTCTTT CASSESRGVKAFF
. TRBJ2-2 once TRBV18 TGTGCCAGCTCACCAACGGTTACGAACACCGGGGAGCTGTTTTTT CASSPTVTNTGELFF
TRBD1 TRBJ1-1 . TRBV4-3 TGCGCCAGCAGCCTACAGGGGAGGAACACTGAAGCTTTCTTT CASSLQGRNTEAFF
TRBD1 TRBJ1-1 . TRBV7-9 TGTGCCAGCAGCTTCGGACAGGGTGATGGGACTGAAGCTTTCTTT CASSFGQGDGTEAFF
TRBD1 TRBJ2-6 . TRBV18 TGTGCCAGCTCAGCTCGGGGGACAGGGGACGGAATGCCCTCTGGGGCCAACGTCCTGACTTTC CASSARGTGDGMPSGANVLTF
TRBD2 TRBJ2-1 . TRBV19 TGTGCCAGTAGTATAGGGGGAGGGGAACCTAACAATGAGCAGTTCTTC CASSIGGGEPNNEQFF
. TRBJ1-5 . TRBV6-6 TGTGCCAGCAGCTGGGGGGACCAGGGTAGGAATCAGCCCCAGCATTTT CASSWGDQGRNQPQHF